This TCR beta chain was sequenced during a study of T cells after yellow fever vaccination. Study findings and constraints: A secondary response was less intense yet reached its peak sooner, at day 5 versus 15. CD4 and CD8 compartments shared a small share of clonotypes, likely from convergent recombination. Most primary-vaccination clones recurred post-booster (roughly 96% CD4, about 87% CD8).

Template switching with 5'RACE generated the TCR cDNA and added a universal primer site and UMIs. TCRdb reprocessed the 5' RACE reads with MiXCR, giving one entry per CDR3 protein. Of 250,000 to 350,000 distinct CDR3 sequences listed, roughly 4.3% are singletons. The CDR3 covers 15 residues. Germline assignment: CDR1 SGHRS and CDR2 YFSETQ. Between the trimmed V and J ends, which lost 3 bases and 2 bases, there was a span of 15 bases. This clonotype was seen at least ten times. Its antigen is not known. The TCR originated in a man in his late teens or twenties who received the YFV17D yellow fever vaccine. This specimen consisted of PBMCs, obtained 15 days after the yellow fever booster vaccination. The rearrangement joins TRBV5-1 to TRBJ2-7; the D gene is possibly TRBD2 (6 bases). The CDR3 protein is CASSYLTGVPYEQYF. Here the CDR3 DNA reads TGCGCCAGCAGCTATTTGACGGGGGTACCCTACGAGCAGTACTTC. Filled out from reference TRBV5-1 and TRBJ2-7, the complete variable domain reads KAGVTQTPRYLIKTRGQQVTLSCSPISGHRSVSWYQQTPGQGLQFLFEYFSETQRNKGNFPGRFSGRQFSNSRSEMNVSTLELGDSALYLCASSYLTGVPYEQYFGPGTRLTVT.